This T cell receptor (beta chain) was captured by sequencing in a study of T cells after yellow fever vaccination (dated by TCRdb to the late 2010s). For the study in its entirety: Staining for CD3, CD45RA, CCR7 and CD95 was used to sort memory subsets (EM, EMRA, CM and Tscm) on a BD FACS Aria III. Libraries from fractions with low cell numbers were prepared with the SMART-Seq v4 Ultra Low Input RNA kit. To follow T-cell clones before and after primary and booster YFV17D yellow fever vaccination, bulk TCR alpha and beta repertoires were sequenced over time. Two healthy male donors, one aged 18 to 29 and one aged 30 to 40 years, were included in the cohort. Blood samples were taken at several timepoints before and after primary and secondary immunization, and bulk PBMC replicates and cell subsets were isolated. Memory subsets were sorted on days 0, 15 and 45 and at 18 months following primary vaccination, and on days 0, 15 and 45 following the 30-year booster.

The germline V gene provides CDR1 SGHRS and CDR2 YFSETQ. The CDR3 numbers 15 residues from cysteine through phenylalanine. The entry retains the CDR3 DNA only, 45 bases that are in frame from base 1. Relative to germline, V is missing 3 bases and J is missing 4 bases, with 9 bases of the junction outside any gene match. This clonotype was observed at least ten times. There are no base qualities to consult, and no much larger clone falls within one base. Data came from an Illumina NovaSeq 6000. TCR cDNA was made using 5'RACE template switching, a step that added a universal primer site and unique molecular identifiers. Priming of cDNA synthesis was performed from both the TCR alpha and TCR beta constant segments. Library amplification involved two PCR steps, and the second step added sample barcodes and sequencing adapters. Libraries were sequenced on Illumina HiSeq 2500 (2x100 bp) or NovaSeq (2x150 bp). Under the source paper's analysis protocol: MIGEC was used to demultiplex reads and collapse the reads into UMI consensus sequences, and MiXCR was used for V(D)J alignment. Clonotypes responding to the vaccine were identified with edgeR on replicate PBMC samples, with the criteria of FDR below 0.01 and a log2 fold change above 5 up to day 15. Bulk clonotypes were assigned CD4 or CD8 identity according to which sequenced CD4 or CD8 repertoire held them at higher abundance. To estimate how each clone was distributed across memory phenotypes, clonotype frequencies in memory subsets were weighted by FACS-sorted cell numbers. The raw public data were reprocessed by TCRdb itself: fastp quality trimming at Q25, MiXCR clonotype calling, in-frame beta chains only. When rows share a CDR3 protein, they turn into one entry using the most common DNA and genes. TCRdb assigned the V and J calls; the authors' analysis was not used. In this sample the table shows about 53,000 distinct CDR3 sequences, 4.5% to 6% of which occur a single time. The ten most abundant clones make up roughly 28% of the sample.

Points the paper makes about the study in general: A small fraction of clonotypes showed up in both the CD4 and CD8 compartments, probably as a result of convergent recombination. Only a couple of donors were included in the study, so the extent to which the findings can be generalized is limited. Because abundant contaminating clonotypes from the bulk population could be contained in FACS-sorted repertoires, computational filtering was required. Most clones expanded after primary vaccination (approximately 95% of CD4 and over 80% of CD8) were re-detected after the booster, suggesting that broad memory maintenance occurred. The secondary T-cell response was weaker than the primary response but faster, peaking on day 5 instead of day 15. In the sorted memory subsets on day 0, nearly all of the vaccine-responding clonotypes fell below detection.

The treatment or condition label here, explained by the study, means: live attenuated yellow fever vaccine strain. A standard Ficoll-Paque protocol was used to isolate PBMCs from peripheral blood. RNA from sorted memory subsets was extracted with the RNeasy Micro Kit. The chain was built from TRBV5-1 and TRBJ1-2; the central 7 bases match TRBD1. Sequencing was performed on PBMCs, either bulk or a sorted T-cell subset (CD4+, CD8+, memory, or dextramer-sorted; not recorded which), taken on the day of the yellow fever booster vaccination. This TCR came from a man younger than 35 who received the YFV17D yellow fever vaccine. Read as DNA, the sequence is TGCGCCAGCAGCTGGGCAGGGGGTCTTGGCTATGGCTACACCTTC. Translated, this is CASSWAGGLGYGYTF.